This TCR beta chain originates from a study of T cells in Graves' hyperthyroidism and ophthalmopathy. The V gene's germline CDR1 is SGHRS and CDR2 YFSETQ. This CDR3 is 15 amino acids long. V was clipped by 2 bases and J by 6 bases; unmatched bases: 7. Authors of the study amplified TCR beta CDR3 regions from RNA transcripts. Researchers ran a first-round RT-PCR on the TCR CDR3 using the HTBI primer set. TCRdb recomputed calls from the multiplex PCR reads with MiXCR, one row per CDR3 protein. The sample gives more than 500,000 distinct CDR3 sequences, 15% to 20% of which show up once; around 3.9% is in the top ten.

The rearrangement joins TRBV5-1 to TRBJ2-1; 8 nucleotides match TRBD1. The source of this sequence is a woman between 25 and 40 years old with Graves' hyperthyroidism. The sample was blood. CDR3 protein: CASSLRQGQSNEQFF. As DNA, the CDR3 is TGCGCCAGCAGCTTAAGACAGGGGCAAAGCAATGAGCAGTTCTTC.